This T cell receptor (beta chain) was obtained from a study of blood T cell repertoires in COVID-19. Study-level information: From the United States, Italy and Spain came samples of acute and convalescent COVID-19. The cDNA or gDNA used as material had been derived from T cells, B-cell-depleted T cells, or PBMCs.

V lost 2 bases and J lost 9; bases outside the gene matches: 3. The CDR3 runs 13 residues. Per the germline V gene, CDR1 is GTSNPN and CDR2 is SVGIG (reference sequence). Per the original methods: Amplification of reference gene primers was used by the study to estimate nucleated cell counts. Generated by immunoSEQ multiplex PCR, the TCRdb table keeps only in-frame clones and is missing some. V, J and clone size are those of that table, while D and trimming were read from the DNA. The sample has about 250,000 clones; 70% to 85% are singletons. This clone came up a few times. The gene calls are TRBV30 and TRBJ1-6, with 8 bases identical to TRBD1. The sequence came from a woman of 80 years or more with acute or convalescent COVID-19. The sample comprised peripheral blood. CDR3 protein: CAWSTRGLSPLHF. CDR3 DNA sequence: TGTGCCTGGAGTACCAGGGGGCTTTCACCCCTCCACTTT. Drawing the rest from reference TRBV30 and TRBJ1-6, the complete variable domain is SQTIHQWPATLVQPVGSPLSLECTVEGTSNPNLYWYRQAAGRGLQLLFYSVGIGQISSEVPQNLSASRPQDRQFILSSKKLLLSDSGFYLCAWSTRGLSPLHFGNGTRLTVT.